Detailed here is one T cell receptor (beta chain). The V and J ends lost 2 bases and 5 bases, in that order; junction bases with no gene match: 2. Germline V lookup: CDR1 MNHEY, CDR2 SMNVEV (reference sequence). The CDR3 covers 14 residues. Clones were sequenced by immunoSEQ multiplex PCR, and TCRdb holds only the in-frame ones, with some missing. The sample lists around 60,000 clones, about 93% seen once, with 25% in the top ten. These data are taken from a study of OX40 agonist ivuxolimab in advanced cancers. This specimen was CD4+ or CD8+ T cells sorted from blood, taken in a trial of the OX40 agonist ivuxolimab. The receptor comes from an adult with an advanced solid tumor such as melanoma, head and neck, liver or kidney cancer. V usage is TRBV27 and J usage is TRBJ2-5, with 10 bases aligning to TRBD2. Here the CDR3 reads CASSLQLAGETQYF. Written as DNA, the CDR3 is TGTGCCAGCAGTTTACAACTAGCGGGGGAGACCCAGTACTTC.